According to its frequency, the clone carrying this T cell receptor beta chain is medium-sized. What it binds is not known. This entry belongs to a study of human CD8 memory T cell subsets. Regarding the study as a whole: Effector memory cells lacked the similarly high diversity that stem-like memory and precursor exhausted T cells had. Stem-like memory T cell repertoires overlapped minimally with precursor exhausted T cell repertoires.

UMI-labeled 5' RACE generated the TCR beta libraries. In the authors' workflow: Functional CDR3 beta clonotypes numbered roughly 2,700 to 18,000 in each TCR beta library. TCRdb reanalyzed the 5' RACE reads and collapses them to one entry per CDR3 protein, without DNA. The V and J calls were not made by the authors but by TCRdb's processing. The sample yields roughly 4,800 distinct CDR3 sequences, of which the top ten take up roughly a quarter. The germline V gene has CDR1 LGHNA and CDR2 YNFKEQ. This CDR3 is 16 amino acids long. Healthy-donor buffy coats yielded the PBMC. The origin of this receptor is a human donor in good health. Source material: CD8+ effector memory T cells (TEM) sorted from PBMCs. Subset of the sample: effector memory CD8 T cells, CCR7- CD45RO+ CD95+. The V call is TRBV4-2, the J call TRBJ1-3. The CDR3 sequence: CASSQDPGSSGNTIYF.